This T cell receptor (beta chain) was found in a study of blood T cell repertoires in COVID-19. At the level of the study: Spain, Italy and the United States supplied samples that represented acute and convalescent COVID-19. Sample material is recorded as cDNA or gDNA derived from T cells, B-cell-depleted T cells, or PBMCs.

In the original processing: For nucleated cells, counts were estimated from reference gene primer amplification. Profiling relied on immunoSEQ multiplex PCR, and the TCRdb table lists in-frame clones only, not all of them. That table gives V, J and clone size, and the DNA gave D and trimming. Altogether 120,000 to 150,000 clones are present, roughly four fifths being singletons, with the ten largest covering about 15%. The ends were cut back, 0 bases at V and 6 bases at J, with 17 bases in the middle. From germline, CDR1 is ENHRY and CDR2 SYGVKD. The CDR3 is 16 residues long. This TCR was sampled from a human donor with acute or convalescent COVID-19. The donor label of this sample is uncertain. The source material was peripheral blood. The V call is TRBV10-3, the J call TRBJ1-1, with a possible D match to TRBD1 (6 bases). The CDR3 loop reads CAISESRNRESAEAFF. CDR3 in DNA: TGTGCCATCAGTGAGTCGAGGAACAGGGAAAGCGCTGAAGCTTTCTTT.